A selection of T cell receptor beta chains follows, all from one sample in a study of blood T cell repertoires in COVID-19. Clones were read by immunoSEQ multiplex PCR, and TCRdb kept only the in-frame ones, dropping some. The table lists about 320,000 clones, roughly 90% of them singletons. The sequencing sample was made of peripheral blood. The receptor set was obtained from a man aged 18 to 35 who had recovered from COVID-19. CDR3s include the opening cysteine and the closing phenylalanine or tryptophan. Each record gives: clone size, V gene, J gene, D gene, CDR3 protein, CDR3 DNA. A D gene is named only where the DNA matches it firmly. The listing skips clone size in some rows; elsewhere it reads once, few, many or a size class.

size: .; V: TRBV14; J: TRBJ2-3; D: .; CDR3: CASSQSGGVAQYF; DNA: TGTGCCAGCAGCCAGTCGGGCGGGGTTGCGCAGTATTTT
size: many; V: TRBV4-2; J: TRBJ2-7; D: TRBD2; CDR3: CASSQDPSGAYEQYF; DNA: TGTGCCAGCAGCCAAGATCCTAGCGGGGCCTACGAGCAGTACTTC
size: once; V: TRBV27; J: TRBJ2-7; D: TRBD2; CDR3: CASSPRDYTYEQYF; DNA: TGTGCCAGCAGTCCCCGGGACTATACCTACGAGCAGTACTTC
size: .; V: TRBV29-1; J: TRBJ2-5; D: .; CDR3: CSVEATGETQYF; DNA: TGCAGCGTTGAGGCCACGGGGGAGACCCAGTACTTC
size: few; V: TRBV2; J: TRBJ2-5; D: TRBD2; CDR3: CASSWTSEGKETQYF; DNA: TGTGCCAGCAGTTGGACTAGCGAGGGGAAAGAGACCCAGTACTTC
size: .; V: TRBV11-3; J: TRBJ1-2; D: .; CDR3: CASSLVRAGETFYGYTF; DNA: TGTGCCAGCAGCTTAGTGAGGGCAGGAGAAACCTTCTATGGCTACACCTTC
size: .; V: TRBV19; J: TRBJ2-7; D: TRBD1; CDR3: CASSMAGQGRTYEQYF; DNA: TGTGCCAGTAGTATGGCCGGACAGGGAAGAACCTACGAGCAGTACTTC
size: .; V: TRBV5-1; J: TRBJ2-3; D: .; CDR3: CASSLLGHTDTQYF; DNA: TGCGCCAGCAGCTTGCTGGGACACACAGATACGCAGTATTTT
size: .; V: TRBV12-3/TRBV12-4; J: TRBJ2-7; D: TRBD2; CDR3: CASARTSSYEQYF; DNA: TGTGCCAGCGCTCGGACTAGCTCCTACGAGCAGTACTTC
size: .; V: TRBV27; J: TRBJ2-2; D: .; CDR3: CASSQPGFLNGDGELFF; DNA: TGTGCCAGCAGCCAACCGGGGTTTCTTAATGGAGACGGGGAGCTGTTTTTT
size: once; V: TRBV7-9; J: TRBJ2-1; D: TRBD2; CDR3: CASSAAGLAGVSSYNEQFF; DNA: TGTGCCAGCAGCGCTGCGGGACTAGCGGGAGTTAGTTCCTACAATGAGCAGTTCTTC
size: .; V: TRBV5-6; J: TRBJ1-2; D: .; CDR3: CASSSQGSGSYTF; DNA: TGTGCCAGCAGTTCACAGGGAAGTGGGAGCTACACCTTC
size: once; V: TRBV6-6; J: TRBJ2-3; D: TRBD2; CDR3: CASRISGGGTDTQYF; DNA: TGTGCCAGCAGAATTAGCGGGGGAGGCACAGATACGCAGTATTTT
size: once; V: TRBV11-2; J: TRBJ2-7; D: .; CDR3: CASSFLLVSRPSGEQYF; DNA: TGTGCCAGCAGCTTTCTCCTCGTGAGCAGGCCCTCCGGCGAGCAGTACTTC
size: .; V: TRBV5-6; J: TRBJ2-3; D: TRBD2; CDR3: CASSLRTSGSTDTQYF; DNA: TGTGCCAGCAGCTTGCGGACTAGCGGGAGTACAGATACGCAGTATTTT
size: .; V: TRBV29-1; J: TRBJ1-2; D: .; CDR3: CSVEIGGVGYGYTF; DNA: TGCAGCGTTGAGATTGGGGGCGTAGGGTATGGCTACACCTTC
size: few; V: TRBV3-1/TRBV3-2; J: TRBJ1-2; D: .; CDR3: CASSQGTGINYGYTF; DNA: TGTGCCAGCAGCCAAGGAACAGGGATTAACTATGGCTACACCTTC
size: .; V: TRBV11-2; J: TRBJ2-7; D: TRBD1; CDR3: CASSSLGDSPYEQYF; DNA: TGTGCCAGCAGCTCTTTAGGGGACAGTCCCTACGAGCAGTACTTC
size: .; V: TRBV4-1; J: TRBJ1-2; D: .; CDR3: CASNQDTLKNSGYTF; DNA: TGCGCCAGCAACCAAGATACCCTAAAAAACTCTGGCTACACCTTC
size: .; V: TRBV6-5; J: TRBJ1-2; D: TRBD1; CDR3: CASSYETGGLSYTF; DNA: TGTGCCAGCAGTTACGAGACAGGGGGCCTTAGCTACACCTTC
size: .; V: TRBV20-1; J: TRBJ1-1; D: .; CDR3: CSASHLGAGVNTEAFF; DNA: TGCAGTGCTAGTCATCTTGGGGCAGGGGTGAACACTGAAGCTTTCTTT
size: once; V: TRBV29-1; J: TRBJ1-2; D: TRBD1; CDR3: CSVEDPGRGVRGYTF; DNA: TGCAGCGTTGAAGACCCCGGCAGGGGGGTGCGGGGCTACACCTTC
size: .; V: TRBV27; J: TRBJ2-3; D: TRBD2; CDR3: CASSPQGLAGAVDTQYF; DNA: TGTGCCAGCAGTCCCCAGGGACTAGCGGGGGCTGTGGATACGCAGTATTTT
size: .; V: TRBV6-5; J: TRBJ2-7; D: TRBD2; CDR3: CASSYSIGGATYEQYF; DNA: TGTGCCAGCAGTTACTCGATCGGGGGGGCCACCTACGAGCAGTACTTC
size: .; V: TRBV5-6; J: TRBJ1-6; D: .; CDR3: CASSPGGSSYNSPLHF; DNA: TGTGCCAGCAGCCCCGGCGGGAGCTCCTATAATTCACCCCTCCACTTT
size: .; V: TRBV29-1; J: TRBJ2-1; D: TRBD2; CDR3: CSVGHASGSFYNEQFF; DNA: TGCAGCGTTGGTCACGCTAGCGGGAGTTTCTACAATGAGCAGTTCTTC
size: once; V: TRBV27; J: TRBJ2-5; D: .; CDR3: CASSLMPRRGILETQYF; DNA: TGTGCCAGCAGTTTAATGCCCCGCAGGGGAATATTGGAGACCCAGTACTTC
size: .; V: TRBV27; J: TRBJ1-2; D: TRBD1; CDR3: CASSLSQQGAGYGYTF; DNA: TGTGCCAGCAGTTTATCCCAGCAGGGGGCGGGCTATGGCTACACCTTC
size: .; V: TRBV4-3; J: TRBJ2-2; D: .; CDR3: CASSQDIRDTGELFF; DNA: TGCGCCAGCAGCCAAGATATCCGGGACACCGGGGAGCTGTTTTTT
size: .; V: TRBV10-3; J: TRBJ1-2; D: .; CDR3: CAIRGLSDGYTF; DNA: TGTGCCATCAGAGGACTCTCGGATGGCTACACCTTC
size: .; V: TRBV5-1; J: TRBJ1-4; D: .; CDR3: CASSLDEGSEKLFF; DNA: TGCGCCAGCAGCTTGGACGAGGGATCTGAAAAACTGTTTTTT
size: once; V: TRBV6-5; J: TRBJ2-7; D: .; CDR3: CASSSQDSYEQYF; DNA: TGTGCCAGCAGTAGCCAAGACTCCTACGAGCAGTACTTC
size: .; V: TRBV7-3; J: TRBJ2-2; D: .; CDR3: CASSRGGINTGELFF; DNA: TGTGCCAGCAGCCGAGGCGGGATCAACACCGGGGAGCTGTTTTTT
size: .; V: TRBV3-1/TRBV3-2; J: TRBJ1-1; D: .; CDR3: CASSRRGTTEAFF; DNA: TGTGCCAGCAGCCGCAGGGGAACCACTGAAGCTTTCTTT
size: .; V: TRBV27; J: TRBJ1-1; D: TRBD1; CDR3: CASSWARTGPTEAFF; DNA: TGTGCCAGCAGTTGGGCTCGGACAGGACCAACTGAAGCTTTCTTT
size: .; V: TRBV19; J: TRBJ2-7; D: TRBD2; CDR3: CASRGGLASSYEQYF; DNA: TGTGCCAGTAGAGGAGGACTAGCGAGCTCCTACGAGCAGTACTTC
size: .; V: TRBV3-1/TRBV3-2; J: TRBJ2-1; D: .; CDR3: CASSPSLDVNEQFF; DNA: TGTGCCAGCAGCCCCTCCCTAGATGTCAATGAGCAGTTCTTC
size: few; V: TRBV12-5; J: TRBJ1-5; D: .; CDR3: CASGSGLNQPQHF; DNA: TGTGCTAGTGGTTCGGGTCTTAATCAGCCCCAGCATTTT
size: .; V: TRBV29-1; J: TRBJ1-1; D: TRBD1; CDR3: CSVTDRGRGEAFF; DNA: TGCAGCGTCACGGACAGGGGTCGGGGTGAAGCTTTCTTT
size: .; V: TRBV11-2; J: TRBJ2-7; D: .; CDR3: CASSSTLLSSYEQYF; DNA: TGTGCCAGCAGCTCTACCCTCCTATCCTCCTACGAGCAGTACTTC
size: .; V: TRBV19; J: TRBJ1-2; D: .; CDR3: CASSTLDSYGYTF; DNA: TGTGCCAGTAGTACCTTGGACAGCTATGGCTACACCTTC
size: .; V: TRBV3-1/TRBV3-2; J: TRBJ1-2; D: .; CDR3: CASSQGKNSQPTAGYTF; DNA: TGTGCCAGCAGCCAAGGGAAGAATTCCCAACCGACTGCCGGCTACACCTTC